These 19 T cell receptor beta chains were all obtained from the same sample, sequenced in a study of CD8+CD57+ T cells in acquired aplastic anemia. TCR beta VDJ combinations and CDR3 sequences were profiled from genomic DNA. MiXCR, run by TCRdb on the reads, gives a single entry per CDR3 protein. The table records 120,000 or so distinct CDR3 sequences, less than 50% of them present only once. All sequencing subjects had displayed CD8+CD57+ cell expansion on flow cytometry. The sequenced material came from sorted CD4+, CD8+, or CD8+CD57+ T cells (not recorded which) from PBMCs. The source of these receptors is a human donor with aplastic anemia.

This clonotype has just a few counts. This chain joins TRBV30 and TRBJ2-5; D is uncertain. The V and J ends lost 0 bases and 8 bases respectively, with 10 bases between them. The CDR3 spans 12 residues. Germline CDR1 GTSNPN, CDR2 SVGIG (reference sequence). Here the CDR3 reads CAWSVLLTTQYF. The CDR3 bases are TGTGCCTGGAGTGTACTATTAACCACCCAGTACTTC.

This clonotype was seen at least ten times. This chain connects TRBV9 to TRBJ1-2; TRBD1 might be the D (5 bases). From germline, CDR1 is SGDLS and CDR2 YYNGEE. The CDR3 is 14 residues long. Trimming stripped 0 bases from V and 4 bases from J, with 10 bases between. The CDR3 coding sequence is TGTGCCAGCAGCGTAGACGGGGGTTCCTATGGCTACACCTTC. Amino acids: CASSVDGGSYGYTF. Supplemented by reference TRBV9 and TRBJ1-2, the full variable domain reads DSGVTQTPKHLITATGQRVTLRCSPRSGDLSVYWYQQSLDQGLQFLIQYYNGEERAKGNILERFSAQQFPDLHSELNLSSLELGDSALYFCASSVDGGSYGYTFGSGTRLTVV.

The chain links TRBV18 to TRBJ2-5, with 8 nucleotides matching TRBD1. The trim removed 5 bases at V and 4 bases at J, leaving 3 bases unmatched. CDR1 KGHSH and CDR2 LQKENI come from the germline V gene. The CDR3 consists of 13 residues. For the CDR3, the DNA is TGTGCCAGCTCAGCAGACAGGGGAGAGACCCAGTACTTC. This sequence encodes CASSADRGETQYF. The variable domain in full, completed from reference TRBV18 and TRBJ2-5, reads NAGVMQNPRHLVRRRGQEARLRCSPMKGHSHVYWYRQLPEEGLKFMVYLQKENIIDESGMPKERFSAEFPKEGPSILRIQQVVRGDSAAYFCASSADRGETQYFGPGTRLLVL.

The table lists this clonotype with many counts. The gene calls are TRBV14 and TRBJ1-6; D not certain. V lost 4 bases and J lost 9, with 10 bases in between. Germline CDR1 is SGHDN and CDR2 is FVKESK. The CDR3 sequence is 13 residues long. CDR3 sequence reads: CASSPQAVSPLHF. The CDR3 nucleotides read TGTGCCAGCAGCCCCCAAGCCGTTTCACCCCTCCACTTT.

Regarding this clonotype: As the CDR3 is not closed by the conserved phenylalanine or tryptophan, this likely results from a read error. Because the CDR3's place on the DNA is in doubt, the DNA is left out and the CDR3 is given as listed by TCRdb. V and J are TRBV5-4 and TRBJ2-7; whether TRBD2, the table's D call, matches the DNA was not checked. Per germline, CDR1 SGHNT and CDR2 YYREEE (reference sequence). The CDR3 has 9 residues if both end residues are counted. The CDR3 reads CASSPGLAG.

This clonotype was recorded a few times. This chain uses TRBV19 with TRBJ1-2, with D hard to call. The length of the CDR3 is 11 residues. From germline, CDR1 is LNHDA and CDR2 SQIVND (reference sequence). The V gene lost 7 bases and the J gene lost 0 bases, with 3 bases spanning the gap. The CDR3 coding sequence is TGTGCCAGTACTTCTAACTATGGCTACACCTTC. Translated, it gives CASTSNYGYTF.

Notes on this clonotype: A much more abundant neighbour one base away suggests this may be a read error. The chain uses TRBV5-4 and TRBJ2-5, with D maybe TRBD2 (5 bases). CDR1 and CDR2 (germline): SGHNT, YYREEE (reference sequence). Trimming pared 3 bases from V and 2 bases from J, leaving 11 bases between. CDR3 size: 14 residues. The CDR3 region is CASSSKKRQETQYF. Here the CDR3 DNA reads TGTGCCAGCAGCTCCAAGAAGCGGCAAGAGACCCAGTACTTC.

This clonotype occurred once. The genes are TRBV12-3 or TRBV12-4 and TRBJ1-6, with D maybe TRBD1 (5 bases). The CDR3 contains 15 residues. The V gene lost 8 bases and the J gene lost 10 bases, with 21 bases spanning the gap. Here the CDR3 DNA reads TGTGCCAGCGAATCGGGGCCGGGGTGGAACTCACCCCTCCACTTT. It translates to CASESGPGWNSPLHF.

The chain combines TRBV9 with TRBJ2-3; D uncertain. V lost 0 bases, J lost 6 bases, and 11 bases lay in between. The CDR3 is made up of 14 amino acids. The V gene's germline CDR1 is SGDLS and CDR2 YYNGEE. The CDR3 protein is CASSVATQGDTQYF. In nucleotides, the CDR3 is TGTGCCAGCAGCGTAGCTACTCAAGGGGATACGCAGTATTTT.

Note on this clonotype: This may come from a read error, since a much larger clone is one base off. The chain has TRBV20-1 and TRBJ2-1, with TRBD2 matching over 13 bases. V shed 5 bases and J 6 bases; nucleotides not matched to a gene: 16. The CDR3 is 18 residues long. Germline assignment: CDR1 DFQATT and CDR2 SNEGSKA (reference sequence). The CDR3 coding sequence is TGCAGTGCTTCCCCGACTAGCGGGGGGCCGCACTATGCCAATGAGCAGTTCTTC. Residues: CSASPTSGGPHYANEQFF.

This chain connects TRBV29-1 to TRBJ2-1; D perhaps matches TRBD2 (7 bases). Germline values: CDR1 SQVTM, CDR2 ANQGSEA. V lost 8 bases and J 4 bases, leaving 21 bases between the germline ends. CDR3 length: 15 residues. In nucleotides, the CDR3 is TGCAGCAGCTTACGAGGGGGGGAATTATACAATGAGCAGTTCTTC. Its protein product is CSSLRGGELYNEQFF.

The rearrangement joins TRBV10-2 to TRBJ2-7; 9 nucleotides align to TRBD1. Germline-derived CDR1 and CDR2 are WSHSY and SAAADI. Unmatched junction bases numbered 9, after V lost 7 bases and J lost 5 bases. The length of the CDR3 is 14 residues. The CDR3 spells CASIVADRGHEQYF. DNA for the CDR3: TGCGCCAGCATCGTAGCGGACAGGGGCCACGAGCAGTACTTC.

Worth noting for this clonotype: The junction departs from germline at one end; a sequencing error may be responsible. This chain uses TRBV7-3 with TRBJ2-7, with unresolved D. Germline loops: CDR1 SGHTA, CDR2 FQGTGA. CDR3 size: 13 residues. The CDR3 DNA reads TGCGCCAGCAGCTTGGATCCGTACTACGAGCAGTACTTC. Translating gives CASSLDPYYEQYF. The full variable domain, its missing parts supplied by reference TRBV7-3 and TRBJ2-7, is GAGVSQTPSNKVTEKGKYVELRCDPISGHTALYWYRQSLGQGPEFLIYFQGTGAADDSGLPNDRFFAVRPEGSVSTLKIQRTERGDSAVYLCASSLDPYYEQYFGPGTRLTVT.

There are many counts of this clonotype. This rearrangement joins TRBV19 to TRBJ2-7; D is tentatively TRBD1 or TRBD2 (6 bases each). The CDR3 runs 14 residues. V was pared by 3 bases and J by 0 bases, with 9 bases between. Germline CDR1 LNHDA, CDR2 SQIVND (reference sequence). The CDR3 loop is CASSIRGRSYEQYF. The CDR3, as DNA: TGTGCCAGTAGTATCCGGGGGCGCTCCTACGAGCAGTACTTC.

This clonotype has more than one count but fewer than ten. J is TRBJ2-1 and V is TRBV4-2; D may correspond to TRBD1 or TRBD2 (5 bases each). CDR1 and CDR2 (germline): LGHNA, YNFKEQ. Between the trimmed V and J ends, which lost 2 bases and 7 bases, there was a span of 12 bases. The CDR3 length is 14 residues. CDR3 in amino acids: CASSQMGTSNEQFF. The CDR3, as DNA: TGTGCCAGCAGCCAAATGGGGACCTCGAATGAGCAGTTCTTC.

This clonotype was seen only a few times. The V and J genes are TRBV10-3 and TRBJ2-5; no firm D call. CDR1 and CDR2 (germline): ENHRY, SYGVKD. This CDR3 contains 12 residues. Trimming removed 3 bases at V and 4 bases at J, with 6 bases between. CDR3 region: CAISDSPETQYF. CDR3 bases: TGTGCCATCAGTGACAGCCCAGAGACCCAGTACTTC.

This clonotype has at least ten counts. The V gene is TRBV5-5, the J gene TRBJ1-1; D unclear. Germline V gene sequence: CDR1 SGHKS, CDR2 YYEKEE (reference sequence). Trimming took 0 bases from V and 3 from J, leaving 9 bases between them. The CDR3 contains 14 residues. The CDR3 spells CASSLDFRYTEAFF. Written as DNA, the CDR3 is TGTGCCAGCAGCTTGGATTTTAGGTACACTGAAGCTTTCTTT.

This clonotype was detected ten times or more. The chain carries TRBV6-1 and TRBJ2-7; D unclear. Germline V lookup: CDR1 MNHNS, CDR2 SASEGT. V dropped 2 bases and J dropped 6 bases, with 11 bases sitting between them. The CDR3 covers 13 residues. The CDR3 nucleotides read TGTGCCAGCAGTGAACATATACAGCGCGAGCAGTACGTC. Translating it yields CASSEHIQREQYV.

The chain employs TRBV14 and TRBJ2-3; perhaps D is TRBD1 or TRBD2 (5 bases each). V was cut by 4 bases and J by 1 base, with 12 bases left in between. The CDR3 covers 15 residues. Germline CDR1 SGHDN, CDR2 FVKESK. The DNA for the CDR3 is TGTGCCAGCAGCCCGGGGATGGGGGGCACAGATACGCAGTATTTT. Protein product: CASSPGMGGTDTQYF.